This TCR beta chain comes out of a study of blood T cells in healthy people across ages. As concerns this clonotype: The junction does not match germline at one end; this may be a read error.

Combining a sample-barcoded 5' primer with a J-beta primer mix, a second PCR ran for roughly 7 to 12 cycles. MiXCR, run by TCRdb on the 5' RACE reads, gives a single entry per CDR3 protein. The data contain hundreds of thousands of distinct CDR3 sequences, around half of them singletons. The CDR3 length is 14 residues. The germline CDR1 and CDR2 sequences are SGHTA and FQGNSA. V and J are TRBV7-2 and TRBJ2-7; tentative D call: TRBD1 (6 bases). This TCR was sampled from a woman aged 55-75 years in good health. The specimen sequenced was blood. CDR3 amino acids: CASTPGQASYGQYF. Written as DNA, the CDR3 is TGTGCCAGCACCCCGGGACAAGCCTCCTACGGGCAGTACTTC.